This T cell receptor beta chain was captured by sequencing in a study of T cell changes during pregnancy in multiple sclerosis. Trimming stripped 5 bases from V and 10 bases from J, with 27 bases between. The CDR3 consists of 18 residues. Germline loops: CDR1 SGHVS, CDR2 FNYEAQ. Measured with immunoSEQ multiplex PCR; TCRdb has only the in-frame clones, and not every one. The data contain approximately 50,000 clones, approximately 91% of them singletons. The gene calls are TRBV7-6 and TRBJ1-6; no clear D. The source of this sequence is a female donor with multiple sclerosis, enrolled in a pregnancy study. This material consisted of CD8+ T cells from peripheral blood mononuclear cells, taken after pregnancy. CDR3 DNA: TGTGCCAGCAGCCCCACCATGCGCCGGGGTCTAGGCGGCTCACCCCTCCACTTT. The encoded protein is CASSPTMRRGLGGSPLHF.